The 9 T cell receptor beta chains below come from one sample, sequenced in a study of cytomegalovirus exposure and HLA in healthy donors. In the PCR, 60 Vbeta and 13 Jbeta primers were used. Some clones are missing from TCRdb's copy, which holds only in-frame ones; the method was immunoSEQ multiplex PCR. The sample consists of 130,000 to 150,000 clones, about four fifths of them appearing once. The material sequenced was PBMCs. The receptors come from a man aged 35-49 years in good health and CMV-seropositive.

This chain joins TRBV7-3 and TRBJ1-5; D is undetermined. Per the germline V gene, CDR1 is SGHTA and CDR2 is FQGTGA. Trimming took 0 bases from V and 9 from J, leaving 9 bases between them. The CDR3 runs 13 residues. CDR3 sequence reads: CASSLTPGGPQHF. DNA of the CDR3: TGTGCCAGCAGCTTAACGCCCGGAGGGCCCCAGCATTTT. Together with reference TRBV7-3 and TRBJ1-5, the CDR3 gives the full variable domain: GAGVSQTPSNKVTEKGKYVELRCDPISGHTALYWYRQSLGQGPEFLIYFQGTGAADDSGLPNDRFFAVRPEGSVSTLKIQRTERGDSAVYLCASSLTPGGPQHFGDGTRLSIL.

The V call is TRBV6-1, the J call TRBJ1-1; D ambiguous. CDR3 length equals 15 residues. V lost 6 bases and J 5 bases, leaving 19 bases between the germline ends. Germline V gene lookup returns CDR1 MNHNS and CDR2 SASEGT. The CDR3 nucleotides read TGTGCCAGCAGGCCCACAAGGAGGGTCAGGACTGAAGCTTTCTTT. It encodes CASRPTRRVRTEAFF.

The chain combines TRBV5-1 with TRBJ1-1, with D possibly matching TRBD1 (5 bases). V was trimmed by 4 bases and J by 3 bases, leaving 16 bases between them. The germline gives CDR1 SGHRS, CDR2 YFSETQ. The CDR3 totals 15 residues. The CDR3 region has the DNA TGCGCCAGCAGCCTACGTCCTGACAGTTACACTGAAGCTTTCTTT. Translation: CASSLRPDSYTEAFF.

This clone was seen just once. This chain uses TRBV19 with TRBJ1-4; 7 nucleotides align to TRBD1. Germline V gene sequence: CDR1 LNHDA, CDR2 SQIVND (reference sequence). CDR3 length equals 15 residues. J gave up 3 bases and V 5 bases, and 6 bases lay outside the gene matches. The CDR3: CASSPPGQPNEKLFF. The CDR3 bases are TGTGCCAGTAGTCCGCCGGGACAGCCTAATGAAAAACTGTTTTTT.

The chain is built from TRBV6-1 and TRBJ2-7, with 8 bases fitting TRBD1. V lost 6 bases, J lost 5 bases, and 12 bases stayed unmatched. The CDR3 has 15 amino acids. Germline CDR1 reads MNHNS; CDR2 reads SASEGT. The CDR3 DNA is TGTGCCAGCAGCCCGCCTGCACAGGGGGGCCACGAGCAGTACTTC. Protein: CASSPPAQGGHEQYF.

The rearrangement joins TRBV6-6 to TRBJ2-1; 8 nucleotides match TRBD2. Unmatched junction bases numbered 0, after V lost 0 bases and J lost 2 bases. The CDR3 spans 15 residues. Germline V gives CDR1 MNHNY, CDR2 SVGAGI (reference sequence). CDR3 in amino acids: CASSYSAGAYNEQFF. CDR3 bases: TGTGCCAGCAGTTACTCAGCGGGAGCCTACAATGAGCAGTTCTTC.

The chain employs TRBV7-8 and TRBJ1-2, with 7 bases fitting TRBD1. The CDR3 contains 17 residues. J lost 1 base, V lost 2 bases, and 10 bases had no gene match. From germline, CDR1 is SGHVS and CDR2 FQNEAQ. CDR3 in amino acids: CASSLWPGGENNYGYTF. The CDR3 region has the DNA TGTGCCAGCAGCTTATGGCCAGGGGGAGAGAATAACTATGGCTACACCTTC.

The V and J genes are TRBV27 and TRBJ2-7; D not resolved. The CDR3 covers 14 residues. V lost 2 bases, J lost 6 bases, and 14 bases lay in between. Germline V gene data show CDR1 as MNHEY and CDR2 as SMNVEV (reference sequence). CDR3 residues: CASSLGAAVREQYF. CDR3 nucleotide sequence: TGTGCCAGCAGTTTAGGCGCCGCGGTACGCGAGCAGTACTTC.

This sequence joins TRBV9 and TRBJ2-2; possibly TRBD1 for D (6 bases). V shed 4 bases and J shed 3 bases, with 10 bases lying between them. CDR1 and CDR2 from the germline V gene are SGDLS and YYNGEE. The CDR3 consists of 14 residues. The CDR3 bases are TGTGCCAGCAGCATAAACAGGGACACCGGGGAGCTGTTTTTT. Translated, it gives CASSINRDTGELFF.